A single sample is the source of the 23 T cell receptor beta chains below, sequenced in a study of response to subunit inactivated influenza vaccine. TCRdb processed the RT-PCR reads anew with MiXCR; each CDR3 protein has one entry. The sample holds 650,000 or so distinct CDR3 sequences; 11% to 15% are singletons and the top ten take less than 9%. The material was PBMCs from blood, obtained roughly 2 weeks before vaccination. These receptors were obtained from a man in his forties or fifties who received an inactivated influenza vaccine.

This clonotype was seen many times. The chain couples TRBV12-3 or TRBV12-4 to TRBJ2-1; tentative D call: TRBD2 (5 bases). V lost 5 bases and J lost 12, with 23 bases in between. The CDR3 has 15 amino acids. This chain's CDR3 is CASSITPGSTRGQFF. As DNA, the CDR3 is TGTGCCAGCAGTATCACCCCGGGCTCAACTCGGGGGCAGTTCTTC.

A few counts support this clonotype. V usage is TRBV20-1 and J usage is TRBJ2-3; 9 bases line up with TRBD1. The junction had 10 bases not matched to a gene; V was cut back by 6 bases and J by 6 bases. Germline V CDR1 and CDR2: DFQATT, SNEGSKA (reference sequence). The CDR3 contains 14 residues. The CDR3 loop is CSAFRDRASDTQYF. The DNA of the CDR3 is TGCAGTGCCTTCCGGGACAGGGCCTCCGATACGCAGTATTTT.

This clonotype showed up many times. The rearrangement uses TRBV5-6 and TRBJ2-2, with D uncertain. The CDR3 sequence is 16 residues long. Germline lookup yields CDR1 SGHDT and CDR2 YYEEEE. Trimming removed 1 base from V and 0 bases from J, with 10 bases in between. The CDR3 DNA sequence: TGTGCCAGCAGCTTGTACAGATTCGCGAACACCGGGGAGCTGTTTTTT. The encoded protein is CASSLYRFANTGELFF.

This clonotype has a handful of counts. V gene TRBV30 combines with J gene TRBJ2-7; D gene uncertain. Trimming left V 0 bases short and J 2 bases short, with 8 bases between. The CDR3 extends over 13 amino acids. The germline gives CDR1 GTSNPN, CDR2 SVGIG (reference sequence). CDR3 DNA: TGTGCCTGGAGTGTTGGATCACCCTACGAGCAGTACTTC. Translation: CAWSVGSPYEQYF.

The V call is TRBV27, the J call TRBJ2-7; a possible D gene is TRBD2 (6 bases). The CDR3 has 16 residues. From germline, CDR1 is MNHEY and CDR2 SMNVEV (reference sequence). V gave up 2 bases and J gave up 2 bases, with 16 bases separating them. CDR3 bases: TGTGCCAGCAGTTTAGGCCCCCCAGCGGGCCCCTACGAGCAGTACTTC. It encodes CASSLGPPAGPYEQYF.

This clonotype was seen a few times. The gene calls are TRBV12-3 or TRBV12-4 and TRBJ1-1, with D unresolved. Trimming cost V 7 bases and J 0 bases, with 9 bases left between them. This CDR3 is 13 amino acids long. The CDR3 DNA reads as TGTGCCAGCACTCTGTCCATGAACACTGAAGCTTTCTTT. Translated: CASTLSMNTEAFF.

This clonotype was counted between two and nine times. This chain connects TRBV5-6 to TRBJ1-1, with 8 bases that match TRBD1. Trimming cost V 4 bases and J 5 bases; bases outside gene matches: 7. The CDR3 length is 14 residues. Germline values: CDR1 SGHDT, CDR2 YYEEEE. CDR3 sequence reads: CASSPGDRRTEAFF. CDR3 DNA sequence: TGTGCCAGCAGCCCCGGGGACAGGCGTACTGAAGCTTTCTTT.

V is TRBV6-2 or TRBV6-3 and J is TRBJ2-4, with D perhaps TRBD2 (6 bases). Trimming took 6 bases from V and 2 from J, leaving 17 bases between them. The CDR3 sequence is 16 residues long. Germline CDR1 and CDR2: MNHEY and SVGEGT. The chain's CDR3 is CASSPRDSGSKNIQYF. The CDR3 DNA reads as TGTGCCAGCAGCCCCCGGGACTCCGGCTCCAAAAACATTCAGTACTTC.

This clonotype has a count of ten or more. The V call is TRBV5-1, the J call TRBJ1-1; TRBD1 agrees at 8 bases. Per germline, CDR1 SGHRS and CDR2 YFSETQ. Trimming took 4 bases from V and 1 from J; bases not matched to a gene: 9. The CDR3 runs to 16 residues. The CDR3 sequence: CASSMGPQGGNTEAFF. CDR3 nucleotide sequence: TGCGCCAGCAGCATGGGACCACAGGGGGGGAACACTGAAGCTTTCTTT.

This clonotype showed up many times. The chain carries TRBV4-3 and TRBJ2-2; the match to TRBD2 covers 13 bases. Per germline, CDR1 LGHNA and CDR2 YSLEER. The CDR3 is made up of 17 amino acids. J gave up 4 bases and V 4 bases, and 6 bases lay outside the gene matches. The CDR3 spells CASSPMGLAGITGELFF. The CDR3 nucleotides read TGCGCCAGCAGCCCCATGGGACTAGCGGGAATCACCGGGGAGCTGTTTTTT.

This clonotype has a handful of counts. The chain combines TRBV20-1 with TRBJ2-3; 10 positions match TRBD1. Trimming cost V 0 bases and J 4 bases; bases outside gene matches: 4. This CDR3 is built from 15 residues. Germline V gene data show CDR1 as DFQATT and CDR2 as SNEGSKA (reference sequence). The CDR3 DNA is TGCAGTGCTAGAGACGACAGGGGGCAGGCAGATACGCAGTATTTT. Translating it yields CSARDDRGQADTQYF.

This clonotype was recorded a few times. V is TRBV20-1 and J is TRBJ2-7; 10 bases map to TRBD2. CDR1 and CDR2 (germline): DFQATT, SNEGSKA (reference sequence). V was clipped by 1 base and J by 6 bases; unmatched bases: 6. CDR3 length equals 14 residues. CDR3 protein: CSARGTSGVFEQYF. Here the CDR3 DNA reads TGCAGTGCTAGAGGGACTAGCGGAGTGTTCGAGCAGTACTTC.

This clonotype has a handful of counts. The CDR3 is CSAREEGAPNTGELFF. The CDR3 nucleotides read TGCAGTGCTAGAGAAGAGGGGGCCCCTAACACCGGGGAGCTGTTTTTT. This chain links TRBV20-1 with TRBJ2-2; TRBD1 matches at 7 bases. There are 16 residues in the CDR3. V shed 0 bases and J 2 bases; nucleotides not matched to a gene: 6. Germline values: CDR1 DFQATT, CDR2 SNEGSKA (reference sequence).

This clonotype was picked up a small number of times. The V and J genes are TRBV20-1 and TRBJ2-1, with a possible D match to TRBD1 (6 bases). The germline V and J ends were trimmed by 3 bases and 5 bases, with 11 bases remaining between them. CDR1 and CDR2 from the germline V gene are DFQATT and SNEGSKA (reference sequence). The CDR3 totals 13 residues. CDR3: CSASGTTNNEQFF. The CDR3 DNA reads as TGCAGTGCTAGCGGGACAACCAACAATGAGCAGTTCTTC.

This clonotype appeared a few times. The chain carries TRBV27 and TRBJ2-5, with a weak D call TRBD1 (6 bases). The CDR3 covers 17 residues. Trimming removed 2 bases at V and 2 bases at J, with 18 bases between. From germline, CDR1 is MNHEY and CDR2 SMNVEV (reference sequence). The CDR3 sequence is CASSLKGVGSAQETQYF. As DNA, the CDR3 is TGTGCCAGCAGTTTAAAGGGGGTTGGTTCGGCGCAAGAGACCCAGTACTTC.

In this sample, this clonotype turned up a few times. The chain joins TRBV5-1 to TRBJ2-2, with D maybe TRBD2 (5 bases). Germline V CDR1 and CDR2: SGHRS, YFSETQ. Trimming removed 1 base at V and 0 bases at J, with 13 bases between. This CDR3 has 17 residues. The DNA of the CDR3 is TGCGCCAGCAGCTTGTGGGCGGGTCACGCGAACACCGGGGAGCTGTTTTTT. Amino acids: CASSLWAGHANTGELFF.

The table lists this clonotype with many counts. The chain recombines TRBV7-9 with TRBJ1-1; D ambiguous. The CDR3 extends over 13 amino acids. Trimming removed 5 bases at V and 6 bases at J, with 13 bases between. Germline V gives CDR1 SEHNR, CDR2 FQNEAQ (reference sequence). CDR3 protein: CASSLETGAEAFF. The CDR3 bases are TGTGCCAGCAGCCTTGAGACTGGGGCTGAAGCTTTCTTT.

This clonotype has only a few counts. This chain joins TRBV6-5 and TRBJ1-1; no clear D. CDR3 length: 15 residues. CDR1 is MNHEY, CDR2 SVGAGI, per germline. Trimming left V 4 bases short and J 5 bases short, with 17 bases between. CDR3 residues: CASSSPGVGVTEAFF. The CDR3 nucleotides read TGTGCCAGCAGTTCGCCCGGGGTGGGAGTTACTGAAGCTTTCTTT.

This chain connects TRBV5-1 to TRBJ2-5, with a weak D call TRBD1 (6 bases). The germline CDR1 and CDR2 sequences are SGHRS and YFSETQ. This CDR3 contains 15 residues. V was pared by 4 bases and J by 2 bases, with 15 bases between. Here the CDR3 reads CASSSLTGWQETQYF. CDR3 nucleotide sequence: TGCGCCAGCAGCAGCCTTACAGGGTGGCAAGAGACCCAGTACTTC. Filled out from reference TRBV5-1 and TRBJ2-5, the complete variable domain reads KAGVTQTPRYLIKTRGQQVTLSCSPISGHRSVSWYQQTPGQGLQFLFEYFSETQRNKGNFPGRFSGRQFSNSRSEMNVSTLELGDSALYLCASSSLTGWQETQYFGPGTRLLVL.

This clonotype was seen only a few times. V usage is TRBV19 and J usage is TRBJ2-7; weak D call: TRBD1 (6 bases). Germline CDR1 LNHDA, CDR2 SQIVND (reference sequence). The CDR3 has 15 residues. The V gene lost 0 bases and the J gene lost 2 bases, with 11 bases spanning the gap. CDR3 sequence: CASSIDGWTAYEQYF. The DNA of the CDR3 is TGTGCCAGTAGTATAGATGGTTGGACAGCCTACGAGCAGTACTTC. Full variable domain (missing parts from reference TRBV19 and TRBJ2-7): DGGITQSPKYLFRKEGQNVTLSCEQNLNHDAMYWYRQDPGQGLRLIYYSQIVNDFQKGDIAEGYSVSREKKESFPLTVTSAQKNPTAFYLCASSIDGWTAYEQYFGPGTRLTVT.

V gene TRBV10-1 combines with J gene TRBJ2-1, with no clear D. From germline, CDR1 is WNHNN and CDR2 SYGVQD (reference sequence). Trimming pared 0 bases from V and 6 bases from J, leaving 9 bases between. CDR3 length: 14 amino acids. The CDR3 coding sequence is TGCGCCAGCAGTGAGTCGGGTTACCGCAATGAGCAGTTCTTC. Its translation: CASSESGYRNEQFF.

The chain carries TRBV29-1 and TRBJ1-1; no reliable D call. Trimming took off 5 bases at V and 0 bases at J, with 10 bases between the two ends. The CDR3 length is 13 residues. CDR1 and CDR2 (germline): SQVTM, ANQGSEA. Here the CDR3 DNA reads TGCAGCGTTTGGTTGATAATGAACACTGAAGCTTTCTTT. Translating gives CSVWLIMNTEAFF.

This clonotype has more than one count but fewer than ten. The rearrangement joins TRBV10-3 to TRBJ1-1; TRBD1 might be the D (5 bases). There are 17 residues in the CDR3. V dropped 1 base and J dropped 1 base, with 16 bases sitting between them. CDR1 and CDR2 from the germline V gene are ENHRY and SYGVKD. The CDR3: CAISELTANAKNTEAFF. CDR3 in DNA: TGTGCCATCAGTGAGTTGACAGCTAACGCTAAGAACACTGAAGCTTTCTTT.